Listed below are T cell receptor beta chains from one sample, sequenced in a study of CD8 T cells in ankylosing spondylitis. TCRdb reprocessed the 5' RACE reads via MiXCR and lists one record per CDR3 protein. The sample lists 250,000 or so distinct CDR3 sequences, under 20% occurring once. The source material was blood, either unsorted or a sorted T cell fraction (not recorded which). These receptors all stem from a male donor with ankylosing spondylitis or in good health (not recorded which). CDR3s include the opening cysteine and the closing phenylalanine or tryptophan. Each record gives: V gene, clone size, D gene, J gene, CDR3 DNA, CDR3 protein. The D gene is left open where the match is weak. The size of a clone is reported for some rows only, either as once, few or many, or as a class for expanded clones.

TRBV7-2,.,TRBD1,TRBJ2-7,TGTGCCAGCAGCCAGACAGGGAAAGGGTTTTACGAGCAGTACTTC,CASSQTGKGFYEQYF
TRBV3-1,.,.,TRBJ2-5,TGTGCCAGCAGCCAAGATCGGCAACAAGAGACCCAGTACTTC,CASSQDRQQETQYF
TRBV29-1,once,.,TRBJ1-1,TGCAGCGTTGAAGAGGGGACAAGGAACACTGAAGCTTTCTTT,CSVEEGTRNTEAFF
TRBV6-2/TRBV6-3,few,.,TRBJ2-1,TGTGCCAGCAGTTCCGTGGGTGAGCAGTTCTTC,CASSSVGEQFF
TRBV7-9,few,.,TRBJ2-5,TGTGCCAGCAGCCTTAAGCCAGGGATCCAAGAGACCCAGTACTTC,CASSLKPGIQETQYF
TRBV9,.,.,TRBJ1-5,TGTGCCAGCAGCGTAGGTTTGGGTCAGCTCCAGCATTTT,CASSVGLGQLQHF
TRBV5-1,few,.,TRBJ1-2,TGCGCCAGCAGCGCCCGGGCCGAGGACTATGGCTACACCTTC,CASSARAEDYGYTF
TRBV5-1,many,.,TRBJ2-7,TGCGCCAGCCGGGACAACTACGAGCAGTACTTC,CASRDNYEQYF
TRBV12-5,.,.,TRBJ1-1,TGTGCTACCGGGACATGGGACACTGAAGCTTTCTTT,CATGTWDTEAFF
TRBV4-1,.,TRBD1,TRBJ2-7,TGCGCCAGCAGCCAAGATGAAATTGATACCGGGACAGGCGAGCAGTACTTC,CASSQDEIDTGTGEQYF
TRBV27,.,.,TRBJ2-1,TGTGCCAGCAGTTGGGCGCTACGCTCCTACAATGAGCAGTTCTTC,CASSWALRSYNEQFF
TRBV6-5,few,.,TRBJ2-7,TGTGCCAGCAGTTACTCGATTTCCAGTCTTGGTGGGGGGCCTTACGAGCAGTACTTC,CASSYSISSLGGGPYEQYF
TRBV7-8,many,TRBD2,TRBJ2-3,TGTGCCAGCAGCTTAGTATCTAGCGGGACTAGCACAGATACGCAGTATTTT,CASSLVSSGTSTDTQYF
TRBV10-3,many,.,TRBJ2-5,TGTGCCATCAGTGAGCCGGGGGAGACCCAGTACTTC,CAISEPGETQYF
TRBV14,.,TRBD2,TRBJ2-1,TGTGCCAGCAGCCTAAGTTCCGGGAGGGCCTTTAGTGAGCAGTTCTTC,CASSLSSGRAFSEQFF
TRBV12-5,.,TRBD2,TRBJ2-1,TGTGCTAGTGGTTCCTTCGATCTAGCGGGAGAACCCTACAATGAGCAGTTCTTC,CASGSFDLAGEPYNEQFF
TRBV27,.,.,TRBJ2-2,TGTGCCAGCAGTTTCGCTCATGGCGGGGAGCTGTTTTTT,CASSFAHGGELFF
TRBV3-1,.,.,TRBJ2-7,TGTGCCAGCAGCCAAAAGCCGGGACCAACGCGGGAGCAGTACTTC,CASSQKPGPTREQYF
TRBV6-1,.,.,TRBJ1-5,TGTGCCACCCAGCACTCTTCGGCCCAGCATTTT,CATQHSSAQHF
TRBV12-3/TRBV12-4,.,.,TRBJ2-7,TGTGCCAGCAGTTTAGCGGCGTCAGTCCCTGGTACCTACGAGCAGTACTTC,CASSLAASVPGTYEQYF
TRBV25-1,few,.,TRBJ2-3,TGTGCCAGCAGTGGAACCACAACTAGCACAGATACGCAGTATTTT,CASSGTTTSTDTQYF
TRBV12-3/TRBV12-4,many,.,TRBJ2-5,TGTGCCAGCAGTTTACAATACCAAGAGACCCAGTACTTC,CASSLQYQETQYF
TRBV5-1,.,TRBD2,TRBJ2-1,TGCGCCAGCAGCTTGGGACTAGCGAACTACAATGAGCAGTTCTTC,CASSLGLANYNEQFF
TRBV28,few,.,TRBJ1-2,TGTGCCAGCAGTTTAGCGGACTCACCCAACTATGGCTACACCTTC,CASSLADSPNYGYTF
TRBV9,few,.,TRBJ2-1,TGTGCCAGCAGCGTAGGGGGGTCTAGCTCCTACAATGAGCAGTTCTTC,CASSVGGSSSYNEQFF
TRBV29-1,few,.,TRBJ1-1,TGCAGCGTTATCCCCGACAGGCCGTACACTGAAGCTTTCTTT,CSVIPDRPYTEAFF
TRBV4-2,.,TRBD2,TRBJ2-3,TGTGCCAGCAGCCATTGGACTAGCGGGAGGGACACAGATACGCAGTATTTT,CASSHWTSGRDTDTQYF
TRBV20-1,few,.,TRBJ2-7,TGCAGTGCTACAGATATGGGGGCCTACGAGCAGTACTTC,CSATDMGAYEQYF
TRBV12-3/TRBV12-4,many,.,TRBJ2-5,TGTGCCAGCAGTTATGACAGACTCCAAGAGACCCAGTACTTC,CASSYDRLQETQYF
TRBV24-1,.,.,TRBJ2-5,TGTGCCACCAGTGATTTGCAAAGGAGCGGCCAAGAGACCCAGTACTTC,CATSDLQRSGQETQYF
TRBV5-6,few,.,TRBJ2-2,TGTGCCAGCAGCTTCCCCAGGAAGAACACCGGGGAGCTGTTTTTT,CASSFPRKNTGELFF
TRBV29-1,.,TRBD1,TRBJ2-1,TGCAGCGTTGAGGGGGACAGGGTGTATAATGAGCAGTTCTTC,CSVEGDRVYNEQFF
TRBV15,.,.,TRBJ2-6,TGTGCCACCAGCAGAGTCGCCGGGACATTTGATGCTGGGGCCAACGTCCTGACTTTC,CATSRVAGTFDAGANVLTF
TRBV29-1,.,.,TRBJ2-5,TGCAGCGTTGAAGATTCGGAGTTGGAGGACTCACCAGAGACCCAGTACTTC,CSVEDSELEDSPETQYF
TRBV4-1,many,TRBD2,TRBJ2-1,TGCGCCAGCAGCCAAGTCCTAGCGGGAGGGTCGGATGAGCAGTTCTTC,CASSQVLAGGSDEQFF
TRBV7-9,.,TRBD1,TRBJ2-7,TGTGCCAGCAGCAAACGGGACAGGGGTTACGAGCAGTACTTC,CASSKRDRGYEQYF
TRBV12-3/TRBV12-4,.,.,TRBJ2-5,TGTGCCAGCAGTTTTGGATCCACCAGAGACCGGAGGTACTTC,CASSFGSTRDRRYF
TRBV9,many,TRBD2,TRBJ2-1,TGTGCCAGCAGCGTGAGGACTAGCGGAAACAATGAGCAGTTCTTC,CASSVRTSGNNEQFF
TRBV4-1,many,.,TRBJ2-1,TGCGCCAGCAGCCAACCCGAGGAGGGCCTGTTTACTGAGCAGTTCTTC,CASSQPEEGLFTEQFF
TRBV11-1,few,TRBD1,TRBJ2-3,TGTGCCAGCAGCTCCCGACAGGGGCCAGATACGCAGTATTTT,CASSSRQGPDTQYF
TRBV6-5,.,TRBD2,TRBJ2-1,TGTGCCAGCAGTTACCGGGGACTAGCGGGAGGGGAGCAGTTCTTC,CASSYRGLAGGEQFF
TRBV7-6,.,.,TRBJ2-3,TGTGCCAGCAGCTTAGGACAGGATGCCACAGATACGCAGTATTTT,CASSLGQDATDTQYF
TRBV10-1,.,.,TRBJ2-7,TGCGCCAGCAGTGAGTCGAAAAGGGACCCCCACGAGCAGTACTTC,CASSESKRDPHEQYF
TRBV4-2,many,.,TRBJ1-1,TGTGCCAGCAGCCAAGTACAGGGAACTGAAGCTTTCTTT,CASSQVQGTEAFF
TRBV28,few,.,TRBJ2-7,TGTGCCAGCAGTGTCTCAGGTTACCTCTCCTACGAGCAGTACTTC,CASSVSGYLSYEQYF
TRBV6-2/TRBV6-3,.,TRBD1,TRBJ2-2,TGTGCCAGCACCGGAGGACAGGGGGCCTCCGGGGAGCTGTTTTTT,CASTGGQGASGELFF
TRBV9,.,.,TRBJ2-1,TGTGCCAGCAGCCCCGGGACCAATCCTCTGGGCGATGAGCAGTTCTTC,CASSPGTNPLGDEQFF
TRBV10-3,few,TRBD2,TRBJ2-7,TGTGCCATCATGGTTAGGGCGGGAGAGGGATCCTACGAGCAGTACTTC,CAIMVRAGEGSYEQYF
TRBV9,.,.,TRBJ2-5,TGTGCCAGCAGCGTAGGTTCATTGGGACAAGAGACCCAGTACTTC,CASSVGSLGQETQYF
TRBV5-1,.,.,TRBJ2-1,TGCGCCAGCAGCTTGGCAGGGCCGGGGAATGAGCAGTTCTTC,CASSLAGPGNEQFF